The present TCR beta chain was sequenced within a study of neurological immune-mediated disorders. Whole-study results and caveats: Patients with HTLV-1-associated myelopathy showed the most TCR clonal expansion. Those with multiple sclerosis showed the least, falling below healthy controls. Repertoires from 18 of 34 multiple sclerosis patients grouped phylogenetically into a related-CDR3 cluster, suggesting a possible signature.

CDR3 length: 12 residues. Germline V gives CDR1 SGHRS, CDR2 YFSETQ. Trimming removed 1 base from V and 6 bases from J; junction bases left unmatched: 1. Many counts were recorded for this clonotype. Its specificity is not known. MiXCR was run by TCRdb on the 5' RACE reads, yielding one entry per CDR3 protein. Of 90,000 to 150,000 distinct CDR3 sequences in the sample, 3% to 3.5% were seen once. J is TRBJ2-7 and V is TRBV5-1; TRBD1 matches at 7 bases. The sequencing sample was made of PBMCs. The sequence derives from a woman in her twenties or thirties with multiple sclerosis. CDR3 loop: CASSLTGAEQYF. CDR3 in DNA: TGCGCCAGCAGCTTGACAGGGGCCGAGCAGTACTTC.